This entry is about one T cell receptor beta chain. Libraries were prepared by immunoSEQ multiplex PCR; TCRdb keeps only in-frame clonotypes and omits some of them. This sample yields roughly 100,000 clones, of which around 95% are seen a single time; roughly 0.35% belongs to the top ten. The CDR3 runs 17 residues. Trimming left V 5 bases short and J 4 bases short, with 24 bases between. Germline values: CDR1 SGHRS, CDR2 YFSETQ. This sample is drawn from a study of technical replicates of blood from a handful of donors. The V gene is TRBV5-1, the J gene TRBJ1-2; D might be TRBD1 (5 bases). Sequenced sample: T cells isolated from PBMCs. The receptor's source is a human donor in good health. The CDR3 coding sequence is TGCGCCAGCAGGCTGGGATCGAACCGGGACTTTATCTATGGCTACACCTTC. Translation: CASRLGSNRDFIYGYTF.